This T cell receptor (beta chain) emerged from a study of T cells after yellow fever vaccination. Study-level background: Preparation of the low-cell-number fractions used SMART-Seq v4 Ultra Low Input. Study outcomes and limitations: A large majority of primary-vaccination clones showed up again after the booster (roughly 96% CD4, approximately 90% CD8). Weaker overall was a secondary response that nonetheless peaked faster, on day 5 versus 15.

A word on this clonotype: Its specificity is unknown. This may stem from a read error, because a much larger clone lies one nucleotide away. Without the conserved terminal phenylalanine or tryptophan, this CDR3 likely stems from a read error.

As TCR cDNA was made by 5'RACE template switching, a universal primer site and UMIs were added. TCRdb re-called the 5' RACE reads with MiXCR, one entry per CDR3 protein. The table lists some 69,000 distinct CDR3 sequences, around 5% of them singletons. The germline CDR1 and CDR2 sequences are SGHTA and FQGTGA. The trim removed 4 bases at V and 4 bases at J, leaving 6 bases unmatched. This CDR3 comprises 14 residues. This clonotype was obtained from a man aged 18 to 30 who received the YFV17D yellow fever vaccine. The rearrangement joins TRBV7-3 to TRBJ1-1, with 7 bases matching TRBD1. The sample was CD4+ T cells sorted from PBMCs, taken roughly 15 days after the first yellow fever vaccination. CDR3 region: CASSSTGPGTEAFI. DNA of the CDR3: TGTGCCAGCAGCTCGACAGGGCCAGGCACTGAAGCTTTCATT.